This passage covers 26 T cell receptor beta chains from one sample sequenced in a study of cytomegalovirus exposure and HLA in healthy donors. Researchers ran the PCR with 60 Vbeta and 13 Jbeta primers. Libraries were prepared by immunoSEQ multiplex PCR; TCRdb keeps only in-frame clonotypes and omits some of them. The sample yields roughly 200,000 clones, roughly a tenth seen once. The sequenced sample was PBMCs. The receptors come from a woman aged 25 to 39 in good health and CMV-seropositive.

The chain combines TRBV9 with TRBJ2-5; possibly TRBD1 for D (6 bases). The CDR3 loop spans 14 amino acids. Trimming shortened V by 2 bases and J by 0 bases, and 8 bases separated the two germline ends. Germline V gene sequence: CDR1 SGDLS, CDR2 YYNGEE. CDR3 DNA: TGTGCCAGCAGCGTGGACAGCCACCAAGAGACCCAGTACTTC. Protein product: CASSVDSHQETQYF.

This clone was detected only a few times. The genes are TRBV7-7 and TRBJ2-1; 7 bases are shared with TRBD1. Losses at the gene ends were 3 bases for V and 7 bases for J; bases not matched to a gene: 3. This CDR3 contains 13 residues. Germline values: CDR1 SSHAT, CDR2 FNYEAQ (reference sequence). The CDR3 nucleotides are TGTGCCAGCAGCTTGACAGGGAATAATGAGCAGTTCTTC. It encodes CASSLTGNNEQFF.

This clone was counted only a few times. The gene calls are TRBV13 and TRBJ1-4; 7 bases are shared with TRBD1. This CDR3 is built from 14 residues. V gave up 3 bases and J gave up 3 bases; unmatched junction bases: 1. CDR1 is PRHDT, CDR2 FYEKMQ, per germline (reference sequence). The CDR3 DNA follows: TGTGCCAGCAGCTTCGGGACAGCTAATGAAAAACTGTTTTTT. Its translation: CASSFGTANEKLFF.

This clone was observed a few times. Germline and junction disagree at one end, which may indicate a read error. The gene calls are TRBV29-1 and TRBJ2-2, with 9 bases fitting TRBD2. Germline CDR1 is SQVTM and CDR2 is ANQGSEA. The CDR3 covers 12 residues. DNA for the CDR3: TGTTGCGGGAGGGAAAACACCGGGGAGCTGTTTTTT. This codes for CCGRENTGELFF.

This clone was detected a few times. The gene calls are TRBV5-4 and TRBJ2-3, with 7 bases that match TRBD2. The trim removed 0 bases at V and 3 bases at J, leaving 1 base unmatched. From germline, CDR1 is SGHNT and CDR2 YYREEE (reference sequence). The CDR3 runs 14 residues. The CDR3 sequence: CASSLGTRTDTQYF. For the CDR3, the DNA is TGTGCCAGCAGCTTGGGGACTAGGACAGATACGCAGTATTTT.

The chain combines TRBV19 with TRBJ2-5; the D gene is possibly TRBD2 (6 bases). Per germline, CDR1 LNHDA and CDR2 SQIVND (reference sequence). V dropped 5 bases and J dropped 4 bases, with 14 bases sitting between them. This CDR3 region has 14 residues. CDR3 loop: CASSPGLNRETQYF. The DNA of the CDR3 is TGTGCCAGTAGTCCGGGACTGAACCGAGAGACCCAGTACTTC. The complete variable domain, with remaining parts taken from reference TRBV19 and TRBJ2-5, reads DGGITQSPKYLFRKEGQNVTLSCEQNLNHDAMYWYRQDPGQGLRLIYYSQIVNDFQKGDIAEGYSVSREKKESFPLTVTSAQKNPTAFYLCASSPGLNRETQYFGPGTRLLVL.

The rearrangement joins TRBV13 to TRBJ2-7; the D gene is possibly TRBD1 (6 bases). Germline assignment: CDR1 PRHDT and CDR2 FYEKMQ (reference sequence). Trimming removed 0 bases from V and 7 bases from J, with 7 bases in between. This CDR3 is 12 amino acids long. The CDR3 protein is CASSLGRGEQYF. The CDR3 DNA reads TGTGCCAGCAGCTTAGGTAGGGGGGAGCAGTACTTC. Supplemented by reference TRBV13 and TRBJ2-7, the full variable domain reads AAGVIQSPRHLIKEKRETATLKCYPIPRHDTVYWYQQGPGQDPQFLISFYEKMQSDKGSIPDRFSAQQFSDYHSELNMSSLELGDSALYFCASSLGRGEQYFGPGTRLTVT.

This rearrangement joins TRBV4-2 to TRBJ2-3, with 11 bases matching TRBD1. Germline lookup yields CDR1 LGHNA and CDR2 YNFKEQ. J gave up 4 bases and V 4 bases, and 4 bases lay outside the gene matches. The CDR3 length is 15 residues. DNA for the CDR3: TGTGCCAGCAGCCCCGGGACAGGGGGGCCAGATACGCAGTATTTT. As protein: CASSPGTGGPDTQYF.

In this sample, this clone turned up a few times. The V call is TRBV2, the J call TRBJ2-2; the D gene is possibly TRBD1 (5 bases). The CDR3 consists of 14 residues. The germline V gene encodes CDR1 SNHLY and CDR2 FYNNEI. V was pared by 5 bases and J by 2 bases, with 9 bases between. CDR3 residues: CASSRTFNTGELFF. The CDR3 coding sequence is TGTGCCAGCAGTCGGACATTCAACACCGGGGAGCTGTTTTTT.

The chain has TRBV6-6 and TRBJ2-7; 8 nucleotides match TRBD2. Germline V gives CDR1 MNHNY, CDR2 SVGAGI (reference sequence). This CDR3 region has 14 residues. The V gene end was trimmed by 2 bases and the J gene end by 3 bases; junction bases not matched to a gene: 3. The CDR3 nucleotides are TGTGCCAGCAGTTACGCCAGCGGGAGCTACGAGCAGTACTTC. Protein: CASSYASGSYEQYF.

The CDR3 DNA reads as TGTGCCAGCAGCGGCGGGACCGTCCAAGAGACCCAGTACTTC. This translates into CASSGGTVQETQYF. The genes are TRBV13 and TRBJ2-5, with D possibly TRBD2 on 6 matching bases. CDR1 and CDR2 from the germline V gene are PRHDT and FYEKMQ (reference sequence). This CDR3 has 14 amino acids. Trimming shortened V by 5 bases and J by 1 base, and 11 bases separated the two germline ends.

This clone was picked up a small number of times. The chain uses TRBV5-6 and TRBJ2-7; possibly TRBD2 for D (5 bases). Trimming took 7 bases from V and 4 from J, leaving 15 bases between them. The germline CDR1 and CDR2 sequences are SGHDT and YYEEEE. CDR3 size: 13 residues. The CDR3 is CASGSGISYEQYF. The CDR3 coding sequence is TGTGCCAGCGGATCCGGGATCTCTTACGAGCAGTACTTC.

This clone turned up a few times. The chain uses TRBV6-5 and TRBJ2-7, with TRBD2 as a possible D gene (7 bases). The CDR3 loop spans 16 amino acids. CDR1 is MNHEY and CDR2 is SVGAGI in the germline V gene. V lost 0 bases, J lost 6 bases, and 18 bases lay in between. The CDR3 DNA reads as TGTGCCAGCAGTTACTCGATTCCGGGGGGCGGCGGCGAGCAGTACTTC. Amino acid sequence: CASSYSIPGGGGEQYF.

The CDR3 here is CASSTGPPGYNEQFF. Here the CDR3 DNA reads TGTGCCAGCAGCACCGGCCCCCCGGGGTACAATGAGCAGTTCTTC. This chain uses TRBV9 with TRBJ2-1; weak D call: TRBD2 (5 bases). V gave up 4 bases and J gave up 4 bases, with 15 bases separating them. The CDR3 is made up of 15 amino acids. Germline assignment: CDR1 SGDLS and CDR2 YYNGEE.

This clone has only a few counts. V and J are TRBV5-1 and TRBJ2-1, with TRBD2 as a possible D gene (5 bases). The V gene lost 2 bases and the J gene lost 2 bases, with 8 bases spanning the gap. Germline lookup yields CDR1 SGHRS and CDR2 YFSETQ. This CDR3 is built from 14 residues. In DNA form, the CDR3 reads TGCGCCAGCAGCTTAAGCGGACCCTACAATGAGCAGTTCTTC. Translation: CASSLSGPYNEQFF.

The sample holds a few counts of this clone. CDR3 in amino acids: CASARSGRDSYEQYF. The CDR3 DNA reads TGCGCCAGCGCGCGGAGCGGGAGGGACTCCTACGAGCAGTACTTC. The chain has TRBV5-1 and TRBJ2-7; TRBD2 agrees at 10 bases. V shed 7 bases and J 0 bases; nucleotides not matched to a gene: 7. Germline CDR1 is SGHRS and CDR2 is YFSETQ. This CDR3 spans 15 amino acids.

This clone showed up just a few times. The rearrangement links TRBV5-1 to TRBJ2-1, with 13 nucleotides matching TRBD2. From germline, CDR1 is SGHRS and CDR2 YFSETQ. The CDR3 consists of 16 residues. Trimming removed 1 base from V and 7 bases from J; junction bases left unmatched: 5. The CDR3 nucleotides are TGCGCCAGCAGCTTGTCCGGGACTAGCGGGATGAATGAGCAGTTCTTC. It is translated as CASSLSGTSGMNEQFF.

The rearrangement links TRBV15 to TRBJ2-1; possibly TRBD2 for D (6 bases). V was clipped by 5 bases and J by 4 bases, with 12 bases between them. CDR1 is LNHNV, CDR2 YYDKDF, per germline (reference sequence). The CDR3 extends over 14 amino acids. CDR3 protein: CATSLGGSYNEQFF. CDR3 nucleotides: TGTGCCACCAGCCTCGGAGGGAGTTACAATGAGCAGTTCTTC.

This rearrangement joins TRBV5-1 to TRBJ2-7, with 8 bases aligning to TRBD1. Trimming removed 2 bases from V and 2 bases from J; junction bases left unmatched: 6. In germline, CDR1 is SGHRS, CDR2 YFSETQ. This CDR3 has 15 residues. CDR3 in amino acids: CASSFNRGNAYEQYF. The CDR3 region has the DNA TGCGCCAGCAGCTTTAACAGGGGGAACGCCTACGAGCAGTACTTC.

This clone was detected only a few times. V and J are TRBV30 and TRBJ2-2; 8 nucleotides match TRBD1. V shed 5 bases, J shed 5 bases, and the junction held 4 bases outside the gene matches. This CDR3 comprises 13 residues. CDR1 is GTSNPN and CDR2 is SVGIG in the germline V gene (reference sequence). CDR3 sequence reads: CAWGQGGTGELFF. The CDR3 bases are TGTGCCTGGGGACAGGGTGGGACCGGGGAGCTGTTTTTT.

The J gene is TRBJ1-2, the V gene TRBV11-2; no definite D call. The CDR3 extends over 13 amino acids. The germline V gene has CDR1 SGHAT and CDR2 FQNNGV. Trimming removed 4 bases from V and 8 bases from J, with 14 bases in between. CDR3 DNA: TGTGCCAGCAGCTCCGACGGGGAAGGAGGCTACACCTTC. It is translated as CASSSDGEGGYTF.

The chain uses TRBV13 and TRBJ1-1, with TRBD1 identical over 7 bases. V lost 5 bases to trimming and J lost 0 bases; unmatched junction nucleotides: 12. CDR1 and CDR2 (germline): PRHDT, FYEKMQ (reference sequence). CDR3 length: 17 residues. The CDR3 sequence: CASSPQRGRLLNTEAFF. The CDR3 DNA reads TGTGCCAGCAGCCCCCAGAGGGGGCGACTCCTGAACACTGAAGCTTTCTTT.

V usage is TRBV27 and J usage is TRBJ2-7, with no clear D. V lost 7 bases and J 4 bases, leaving 17 bases between the germline ends. The CDR3 has 14 amino acids. Germline V gene sequence: CDR1 MNHEY, CDR2 SMNVEV (reference sequence). CDR3 sequence: CASKFEVYSYEQYF. The CDR3 bases are TGTGCCAGCAAGTTTGAGGTCTACTCTTACGAGCAGTACTTC.

This chain joins TRBV19 and TRBJ2-1; TRBD1 agrees at 7 bases. The CDR3 extends over 15 amino acids. Germline assignment: CDR1 LNHDA and CDR2 SQIVND (reference sequence). Losses at the gene ends were 6 bases for V and 4 bases for J; bases not matched to a gene: 9. The DNA of the CDR3 is TGTGCCAGTAGCATAACAGGGGTGGGGTACAATGAGCAGTTCTTC. Residues: CASSITGVGYNEQFF.

In its sample, this clone was seen a few times. The V call is TRBV5-5, the J call TRBJ2-7; 11 nucleotides match TRBD2. Germline V gene lookup returns CDR1 SGHKS and CDR2 YYEKEE (reference sequence). The CDR3 sequence is 16 residues long. V trimming: 2 bases; J trimming: 0 bases; junction bases outside the gene matches: 4. The CDR3 is CASSLLTSGTSYEQYF. Here the CDR3 DNA reads TGTGCCAGCAGCTTATTGACTAGCGGGACCTCCTACGAGCAGTACTTC.

This chain links TRBV9 with TRBJ1-1; D remains unclear. CDR1 and CDR2 from the germline V gene are SGDLS and YYNGEE. The CDR3 spans 14 residues. The V end lost 0 bases, the J end lost 2 bases, and 8 bases lay between the germline ends. The CDR3 loop reads CASSVGSFNTEAFF. The CDR3 DNA sequence: TGTGCCAGCAGCGTAGGGAGTTTCAACACTGAAGCTTTCTTT.